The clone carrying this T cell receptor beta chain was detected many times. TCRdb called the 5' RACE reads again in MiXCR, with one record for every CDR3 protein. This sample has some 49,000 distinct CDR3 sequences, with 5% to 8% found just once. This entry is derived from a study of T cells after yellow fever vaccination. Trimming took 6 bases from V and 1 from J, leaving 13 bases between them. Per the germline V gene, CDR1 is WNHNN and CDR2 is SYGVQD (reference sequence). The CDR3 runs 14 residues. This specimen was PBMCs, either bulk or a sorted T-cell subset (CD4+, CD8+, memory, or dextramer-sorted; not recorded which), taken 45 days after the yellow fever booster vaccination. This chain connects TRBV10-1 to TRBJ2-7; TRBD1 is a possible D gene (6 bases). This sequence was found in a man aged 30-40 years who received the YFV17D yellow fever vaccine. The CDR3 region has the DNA TGCGCCAGCAGCCAGGACAGTTCTTCCTACGAGCAGTACTTC. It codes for CASSQDSSSYEQYF.